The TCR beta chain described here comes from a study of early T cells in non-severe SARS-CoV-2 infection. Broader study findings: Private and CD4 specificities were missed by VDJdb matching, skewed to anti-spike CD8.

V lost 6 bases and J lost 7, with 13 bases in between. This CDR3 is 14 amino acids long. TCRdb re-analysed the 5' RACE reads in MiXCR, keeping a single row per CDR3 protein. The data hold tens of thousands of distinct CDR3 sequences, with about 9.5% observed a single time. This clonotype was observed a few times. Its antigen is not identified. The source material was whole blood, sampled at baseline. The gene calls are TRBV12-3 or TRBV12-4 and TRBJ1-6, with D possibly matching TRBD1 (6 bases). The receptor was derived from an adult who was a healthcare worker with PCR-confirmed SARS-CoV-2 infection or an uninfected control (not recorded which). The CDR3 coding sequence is TGTGCCAGCAGGAGGGGGGAGGGGAATTCACCCCTCCACTTT. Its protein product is CASRRGEGNSPLHF.